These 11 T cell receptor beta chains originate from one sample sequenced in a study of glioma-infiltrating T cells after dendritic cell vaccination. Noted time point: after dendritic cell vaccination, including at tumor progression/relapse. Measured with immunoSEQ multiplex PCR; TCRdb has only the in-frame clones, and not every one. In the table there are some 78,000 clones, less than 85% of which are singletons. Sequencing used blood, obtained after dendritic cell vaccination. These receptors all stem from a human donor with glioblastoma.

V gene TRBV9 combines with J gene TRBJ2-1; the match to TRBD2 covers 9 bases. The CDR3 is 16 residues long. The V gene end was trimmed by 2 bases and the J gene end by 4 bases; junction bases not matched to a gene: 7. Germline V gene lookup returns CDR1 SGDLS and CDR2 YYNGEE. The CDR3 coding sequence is TGTGCCAGCAGCGTCGTTAGCGGGAGAGGTTACAATGAGCAGTTCTTC. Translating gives CASSVVSGRGYNEQFF.

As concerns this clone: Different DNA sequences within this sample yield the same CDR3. CDR3 in amino acids: CASSLTSGGYNEQFF. Here the CDR3 DNA reads TGTGCCAGCAGCTTAACTAGCGGGGGCTACAATGAGCAGTTCTTC. V is TRBV7-3 and J is TRBJ2-1; 9 nucleotides agree with TRBD2. The ends lost 0 bases at V and 3 bases at J; junction bases unmatched: 0. Germline assignment: CDR1 SGHTA and CDR2 FQGTGA. CDR3 length equals 15 residues.

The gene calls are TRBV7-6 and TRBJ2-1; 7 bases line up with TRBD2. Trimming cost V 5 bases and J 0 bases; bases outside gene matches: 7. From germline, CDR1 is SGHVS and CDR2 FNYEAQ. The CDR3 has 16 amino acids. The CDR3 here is CASSQPGGSSYNEQFF. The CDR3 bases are TGTGCCAGCAGCCAACCGGGCGGGAGCTCCTACAATGAGCAGTTCTTC.

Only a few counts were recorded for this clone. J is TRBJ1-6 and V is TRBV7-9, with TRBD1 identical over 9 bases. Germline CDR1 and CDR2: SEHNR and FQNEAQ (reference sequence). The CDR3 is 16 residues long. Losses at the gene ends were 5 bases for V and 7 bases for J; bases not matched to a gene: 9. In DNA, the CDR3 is TGTGCCAGCAGCCCAGCACAGGGGGCAATGAATTCACCCCTCCACTTT. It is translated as CASSPAQGAMNSPLHF.

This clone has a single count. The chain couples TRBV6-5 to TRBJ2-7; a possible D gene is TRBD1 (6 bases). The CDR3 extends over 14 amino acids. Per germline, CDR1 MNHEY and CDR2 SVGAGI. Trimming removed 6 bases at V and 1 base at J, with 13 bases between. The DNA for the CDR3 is TGTGCCAGCAGCGTCAAGGGGGATTCCTACGAGCAGTACTTC. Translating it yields CASSVKGDSYEQYF.

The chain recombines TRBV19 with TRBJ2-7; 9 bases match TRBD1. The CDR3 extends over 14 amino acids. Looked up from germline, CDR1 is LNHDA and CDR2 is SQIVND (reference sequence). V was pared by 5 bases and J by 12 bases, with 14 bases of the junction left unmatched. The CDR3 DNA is TGTGCCAGTAGTCCCGGGACAGGGTCTGGGCGGCTGTACTTC. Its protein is CASSPGTGSGRLYF. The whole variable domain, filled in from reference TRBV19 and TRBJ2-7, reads DGGITQSPKYLFRKEGQNVTLSCEQNLNHDAMYWYRQDPGQGLRLIYYSQIVNDFQKGDIAEGYSVSREKKESFPLTVTSAQKNPTAFYLCASSPGTGSGRLYFGPGTRLTVT.

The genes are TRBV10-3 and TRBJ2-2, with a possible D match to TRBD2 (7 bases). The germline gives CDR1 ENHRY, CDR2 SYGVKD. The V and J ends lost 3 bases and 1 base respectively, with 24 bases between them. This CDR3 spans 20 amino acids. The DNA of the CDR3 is TGTGCCATCAGTGACCCCACTTGGGGGGGCGAAACGAAGAACACCGGGGAGCTGTTTTTT. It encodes CAISDPTWGGETKNTGELFF.

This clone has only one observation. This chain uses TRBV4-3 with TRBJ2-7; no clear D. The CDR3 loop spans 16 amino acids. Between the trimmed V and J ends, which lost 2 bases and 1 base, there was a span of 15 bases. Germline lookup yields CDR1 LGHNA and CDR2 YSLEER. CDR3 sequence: CASSQTAGPTSYEQYF. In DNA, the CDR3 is TGCGCCAGCAGCCAAACCGCTGGCCCGACATCCTACGAGCAGTACTTC.

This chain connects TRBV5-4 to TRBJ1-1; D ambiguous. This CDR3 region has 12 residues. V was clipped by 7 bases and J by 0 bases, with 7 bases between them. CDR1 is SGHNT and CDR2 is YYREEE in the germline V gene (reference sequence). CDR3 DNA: TGTGCCAGCCGCGGGGTGAACACTGAAGCTTTCTTT. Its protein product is CASRGVNTEAFF.

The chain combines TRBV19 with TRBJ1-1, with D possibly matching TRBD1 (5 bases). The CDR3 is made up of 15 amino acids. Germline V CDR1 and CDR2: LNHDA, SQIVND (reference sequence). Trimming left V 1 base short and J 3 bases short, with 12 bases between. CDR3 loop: CASSIGDSSYTEAFF. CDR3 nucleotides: TGTGCCAGTAGTATAGGTGACAGTTCTTACACTGAAGCTTTCTTT.

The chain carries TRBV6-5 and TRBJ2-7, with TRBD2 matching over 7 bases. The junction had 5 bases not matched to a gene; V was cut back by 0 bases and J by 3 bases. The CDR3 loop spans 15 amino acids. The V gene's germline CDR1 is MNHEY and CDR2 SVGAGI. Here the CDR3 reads CASSYSRGNGYEQYF. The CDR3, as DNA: TGTGCCAGCAGTTACTCGCGGGGGAACGGCTACGAGCAGTACTTC.